The 9 T cell receptor beta chains listed next were all sequenced from one sample in a study of blood T cell repertoires in COVID-19. This table comes from immunoSEQ multiplex PCR, and its TCRdb copy is limited to in-frame clones, with some not included. The table includes fewer than 85,000 clones, around 80% detected once. The sequenced sample was peripheral blood. The receptors shown here come from an elderly woman with active or convalescent COVID-19.

This clone turned up a few times. This chain connects TRBV3-1 (or the pseudogene TRBV3-2) to TRBJ2-1, with a weak D call TRBD1 (5 bases). The CDR3 is 16 residues long. Germline values: CDR1 LGHDT, CDR2 YNNKEL (reference sequence). V lost 1 base and J 6 bases, leaving 16 bases between the germline ends. DNA for the CDR3: TGTGCCAGCAGCCAAGTCGGCACAGGAGATAGCAATGAGCAGTTCTTC. Translating gives CASSQVGTGDSNEQFF.

V gene TRBV7-2 combines with J gene TRBJ1-5; D is uncertain. Germline lookup yields CDR1 SGHTA and CDR2 FQGNSA. The CDR3 consists of 13 residues. Deletions cut 2 bases from V and 9 bases from J, with 11 bases between. As DNA, the CDR3 is TGTGCCAGCAGCTTATCTTTCGGTGGGCCCCAGCATTTT. Amino acids: CASSLSFGGPQHF.

V usage is TRBV27 and J usage is TRBJ2-3, with 9 nucleotides matching TRBD2. Trimming removed 4 bases from V and 5 bases from J; junction bases left unmatched: 10. The CDR3 contains 16 residues. CDR1 and CDR2 (germline): MNHEY, SMNVEV (reference sequence). CDR3 residues: CASSSTRGGRIDTQYF. Written as DNA, the CDR3 is TGTGCCAGCAGTTCAACGCGGGGGGGCCGGATAGATACGCAGTATTTT.

This chain links TRBV7-2 with TRBJ2-7; 7 bases map to TRBD2. The germline gives CDR1 SGHTA, CDR2 FQGNSA. The CDR3 covers 14 residues. The V gene end was trimmed by 5 bases and the J gene end by 2 bases; junction bases not matched to a gene: 6. CDR3 sequence: CASSLTGTTYEQYF. The CDR3 DNA sequence: TGTGCCAGCAGCCTTACCGGGACTACCTACGAGCAGTACTTC.

The rearrangement uses TRBV10-3 and TRBJ2-5; possible D gene TRBD2, 7 bases. The CDR3 sequence is 16 residues long. The germline gives CDR1 ENHRY, CDR2 SYGVKD. V was clipped by 0 bases and J by 5 bases, with 16 bases between them. As DNA, the CDR3 is TGTGCCATCAGTGAGTCGACGGGGGGCGAAGAGGAGACCCAGTACTTC. It encodes CAISESTGGEEETQYF.

The genes are TRBV4-3 and TRBJ1-6, with D unclear. Trimming pared 1 base from V and 6 bases from J, leaving 13 bases between. CDR3 size: 16 residues. CDR1 is LGHNA and CDR2 is YSLEER in the germline V gene. CDR3 sequence reads: CASSQVVTAGNSPLHF. The CDR3 DNA reads as TGCGCCAGCAGCCAAGTAGTAACAGCGGGTAATTCACCCCTCCACTTT.

The rearrangement links TRBV3-1 (or the pseudogene TRBV3-2) to TRBJ2-2, with TRBD2 identical over 9 bases. This CDR3 comprises 15 residues. Trimming removed 4 bases from V and 6 bases from J; junction bases left unmatched: 6. CDR1 LGHDT and CDR2 YNNKEL come from the germline V gene (reference sequence). The CDR3: CASSPGTSPAGELFF. For the CDR3, the DNA is TGTGCCAGCAGCCCCGGGACTAGCCCCGCCGGGGAGCTGTTTTTT.

This clone was counted between two and nine times. The rearrangement uses TRBV19 and TRBJ2-7; TRBD1 agrees at 10 bases. The CDR3 extends over 15 amino acids. J was trimmed by 3 bases and V by 6 bases; bases with no gene match: 8. Germline CDR1 LNHDA, CDR2 SQIVND (reference sequence). CDR3 sequence: CASRRQGAPHYEQYF. CDR3 in DNA: TGTGCCAGTAGAAGACAGGGGGCCCCCCACTACGAGCAGTACTTC.

The CDR3 is CASSQGTDYEQYF. The CDR3 bases are TGCGCCAGCAGCCAGGGGACAGACTACGAGCAGTACTTC. V gene TRBV4-3 combines with J gene TRBJ2-7, with 7 nucleotides matching TRBD1. V lost 3 bases and J lost 3; bases outside the gene matches: 2. CDR1 and CDR2 (germline): LGHNA, YSLEER. This CDR3 has 13 residues.